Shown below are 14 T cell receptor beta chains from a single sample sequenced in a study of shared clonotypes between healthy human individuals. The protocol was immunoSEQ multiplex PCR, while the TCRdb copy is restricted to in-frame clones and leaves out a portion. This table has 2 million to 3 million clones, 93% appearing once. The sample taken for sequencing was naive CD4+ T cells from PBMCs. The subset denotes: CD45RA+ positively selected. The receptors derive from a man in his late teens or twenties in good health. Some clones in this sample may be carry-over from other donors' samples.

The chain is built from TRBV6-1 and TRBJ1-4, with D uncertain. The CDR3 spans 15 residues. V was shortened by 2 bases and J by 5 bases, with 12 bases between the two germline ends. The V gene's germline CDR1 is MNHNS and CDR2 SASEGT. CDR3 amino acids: CASSESPRQNEKLFF. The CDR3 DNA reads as TGTGCCAGCAGTGAAAGCCCCCGGCAGAATGAAAAACTGTTTTTT.

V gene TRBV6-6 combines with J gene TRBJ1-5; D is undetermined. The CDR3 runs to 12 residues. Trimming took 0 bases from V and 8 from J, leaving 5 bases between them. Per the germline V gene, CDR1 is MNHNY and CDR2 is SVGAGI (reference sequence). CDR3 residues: CASSYSTEPQHF. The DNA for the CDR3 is TGTGCCAGCAGTTACTCGACGGAGCCCCAGCATTTT.

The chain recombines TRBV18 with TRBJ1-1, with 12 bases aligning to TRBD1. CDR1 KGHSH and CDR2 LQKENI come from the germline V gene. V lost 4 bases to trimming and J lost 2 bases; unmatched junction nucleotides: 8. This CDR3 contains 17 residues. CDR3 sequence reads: CASSLTGTGGANTEAFF. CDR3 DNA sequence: TGTGCCAGCTCACTAACCGGGACAGGGGGCGCAAACACTGAAGCTTTCTTT.

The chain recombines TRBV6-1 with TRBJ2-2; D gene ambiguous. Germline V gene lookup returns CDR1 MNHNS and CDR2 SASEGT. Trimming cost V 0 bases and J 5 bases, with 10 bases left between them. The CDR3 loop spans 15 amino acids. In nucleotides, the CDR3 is TGTGCCAGCAGTGAAGCGCTTCCAGGAACCGGGGAGCTGTTTTTT. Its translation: CASSEALPGTGELFF.

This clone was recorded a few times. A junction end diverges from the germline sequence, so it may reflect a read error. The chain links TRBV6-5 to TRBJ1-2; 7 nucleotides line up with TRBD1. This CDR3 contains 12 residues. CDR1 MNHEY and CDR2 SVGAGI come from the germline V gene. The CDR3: CASTPGVGTVHF. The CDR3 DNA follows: TGTGCCAGCACTCCAGGGGTTGGGACAGTGCACTTC.

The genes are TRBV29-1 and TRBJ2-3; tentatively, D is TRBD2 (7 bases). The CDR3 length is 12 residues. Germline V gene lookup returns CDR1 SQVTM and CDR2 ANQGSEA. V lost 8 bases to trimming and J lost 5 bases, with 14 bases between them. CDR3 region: CSFRRGGDTQYF. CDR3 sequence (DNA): TGCAGCTTCAGAAGGGGGGGAGATACGCAGTATTTT.

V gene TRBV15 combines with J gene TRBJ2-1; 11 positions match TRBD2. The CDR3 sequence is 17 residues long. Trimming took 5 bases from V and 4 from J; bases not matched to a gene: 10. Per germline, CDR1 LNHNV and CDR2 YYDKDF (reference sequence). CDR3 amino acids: CATSGSGLAGFYNEQFF. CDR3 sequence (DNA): TGTGCCACCAGCGGATCTGGACTAGCGGGTTTTTACAATGAGCAGTTCTTC.

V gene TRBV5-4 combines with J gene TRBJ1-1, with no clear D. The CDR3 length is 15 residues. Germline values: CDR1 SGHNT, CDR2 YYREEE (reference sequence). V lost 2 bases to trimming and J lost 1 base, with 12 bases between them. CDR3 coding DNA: TGTGCCAGCAGCTTCAGTCCTGGTGGGAACACTGAAGCTTTCTTT. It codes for CASSFSPGGNTEAFF.

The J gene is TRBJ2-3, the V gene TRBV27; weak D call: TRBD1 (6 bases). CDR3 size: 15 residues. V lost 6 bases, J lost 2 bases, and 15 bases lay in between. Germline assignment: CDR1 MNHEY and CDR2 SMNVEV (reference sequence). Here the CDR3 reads CASSNRAPYTDTQYF. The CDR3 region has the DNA TGTGCCAGCAGCAACAGGGCCCCTTACACAGATACGCAGTATTTT.

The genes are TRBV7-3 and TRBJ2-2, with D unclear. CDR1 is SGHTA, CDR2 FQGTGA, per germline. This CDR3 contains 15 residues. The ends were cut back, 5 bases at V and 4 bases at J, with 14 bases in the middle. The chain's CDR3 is CASSQNGRGTGELFF. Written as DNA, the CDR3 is TGTGCCAGCAGCCAAAACGGACGAGGCACCGGGGAGCTGTTTTTT.

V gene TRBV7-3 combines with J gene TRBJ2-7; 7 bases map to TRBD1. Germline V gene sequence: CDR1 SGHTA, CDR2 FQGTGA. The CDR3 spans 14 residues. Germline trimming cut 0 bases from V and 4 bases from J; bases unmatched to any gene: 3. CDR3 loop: CASSLTGRGYEQYF. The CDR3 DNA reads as TGTGCCAGCAGCTTAACCGGCAGGGGGTACGAGCAGTACTTC.

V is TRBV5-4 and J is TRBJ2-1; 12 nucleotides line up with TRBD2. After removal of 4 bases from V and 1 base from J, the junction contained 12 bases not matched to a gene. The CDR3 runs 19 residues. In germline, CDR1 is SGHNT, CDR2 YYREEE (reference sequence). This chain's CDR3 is CASSGGLAGSPRSYNEQFF. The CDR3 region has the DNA TGTGCCAGCAGCGGAGGACTAGCGGGATCCCCAAGGTCCTACAATGAGCAGTTCTTC. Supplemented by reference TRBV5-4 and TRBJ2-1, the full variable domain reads ETGVTQSPTHLIKTRGQQVTLRCSSQSGHNTVSWYQQALGQGPQFIFQYYREEENGRGNFPPRFSGLQFPNYSSELNVNALELDDSALYLCASSGGLAGSPRSYNEQFFGPGTRLTVL.

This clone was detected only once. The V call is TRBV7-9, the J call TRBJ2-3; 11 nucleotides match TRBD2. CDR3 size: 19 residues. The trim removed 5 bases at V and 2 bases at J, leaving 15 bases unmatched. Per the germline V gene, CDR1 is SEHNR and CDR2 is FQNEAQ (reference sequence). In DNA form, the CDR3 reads TGTGCCAGCAGCATACATACGGCCGGGACTAGCGGCTTCACAGATACGCAGTATTTT. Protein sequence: CASSIHTAGTSGFTDTQYF.

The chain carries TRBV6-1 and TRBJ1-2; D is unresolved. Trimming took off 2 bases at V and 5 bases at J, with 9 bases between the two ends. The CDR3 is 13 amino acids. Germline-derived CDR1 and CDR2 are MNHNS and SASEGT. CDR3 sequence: CASSESRLYGYTF. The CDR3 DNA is TGTGCCAGCAGTGAATCCCGCCTTTATGGCTACACCTTC.